This TCR beta chain was identified in a study of shared clonotypes between healthy human individuals (dated by TCRdb to about 2020). A note on the overall study: A few men and a couple of women, aged 18 to 49 years, made up the cohort. For each donor, CD4 naive and CD4 memory were each given three plates, CD8 naive was given two plates, and CD8 memory was given one plate. Each donor's leukapheresis produced roughly between roughly 0.85 and 9.5 billion PBMCs. Blood TCR repertoires of four to six healthy adults were deeply sequenced to estimate repertoire size and the extent of clonotype sharing between individuals. Libraries were prepared and TCR repertoires were sequenced by different laboratories using diverse techniques, in order to increase sequencing depth and limit assay-specific biases. Broad study findings and their caveats: Sampling was limited to blood, and TCR repertoires in tissue likely differ from TCR repertoires in blood. Across four donors, approximately 5% of naive CD4, roughly 3.4% of naive CD8, around 2.5% of memory CD4, and approximately 0.42% of memory CD8 clonotypes were shared. Even with the large sequencing depth, rarefaction of the sorted-subset datasets indicated that sequencing was incomplete. Compared with non-shared clonotypes, clonotypes shared by all four sorted-subset donors had higher generation probabilities. Naive subsets generally had larger estimated clonotype richness than memory subsets did. The small number of donors limited the genetic and exposure-history diversity represented. Based on pairwise subsampling, the degree of clonotype sharing among donors was expected to be affected by sequencing depth.

TCR CDR3 regions were amplified from genomic DNA by multiplex PCR using the deep immunoSEQ assay. Extracted genomic DNA from each cell subset was spread evenly across all wells of several immunoSEQ 96-well plates, with each plate serving as a replicate. For sorted subsets, each replicate PCR was loaded with 150 to 250 ng genomic DNA, equivalent to 30,000 or so T cell genomes. Purified libraries were measured with a Qubit 3.0 fluorometer, size-checked on a Bioanalyzer 2100, and measured again with the KAPA Library Quantification kit. Each immunoSEQ 96-well plate was sequenced on its own single-read 150-cycle Illumina NextSeq 550 flow cell. From the authors' description of their analysis: Because only junctional sequences without quality scores were contained in the immunoSEQ output, filtering matching that applied to full-length reads could not be performed. To assign V/J genes and CDR3, sequences were annotated using PyIR, a Python wrapper for IgBLAST v1.9, with IMGT germline references. Any read was removed if the V/J assignment was weak (E-value above 1e-6), the CDR3 was missing, or the read contained stop codons, out-of-frame junctions, or ambiguous translated residues. V3J clonotypes were defined as sequences sharing the same inferred V gene, J gene, and CDR3 amino acid sequence. Percentage overlap between repertoires was calculated by dividing the number of shared unique clonotypes by the size of the smaller repertoire. Repertoire richness was assessed with RTK rarefaction, the Chao1 estimator, and Recon v2.1 estimates of unobserved clonotypes. For all TCRbeta clonotypes obtained by the gDNA method from a few donors, generation probabilities were computed with OLGA. As stored in TCRdb, this immuneACCESS dataset retains in-frame rearrangements with V and J assigned. A fraction of the clones does not appear; measured against another copy, unresolved V genes explain less than half of the discrepancy, and the remainder lacks a known reason. For V, J and clone size, that table is used; D and trimming come from the DNA. This sample holds about 680,000 clones; more than 70% were observed only once. The ten largest clones take up around 1.8% of the sample.

The germline V gene specifies SGHTS as CDR1 and YDEGEE as CDR2. From V the trimming removes 2 bases and from J it removes 7 bases, while the gene matches leave 7 bases of the junction unaccounted for. The cysteine opens and the phenylalanine closes a CDR3 of 15 amino acids. CDR3 DNA only is kept here, 45 bases in frame from base 1. Concerning this clone: It lacks a known antigen. Within one base of it there is no much larger clone, and no base qualities were kept.

The donors were healthy, HIV-negative adults with no recently reported acute infections or vaccinations. Only Caucasian adults living in Nashville, Tennessee, USA were represented among the donors. CD4+ T cells were enriched through magnetic negative selection, after which naive cells were positively selected on CD45RA and the remaining negative fraction served as the memory subset. Blood was obtained by leukapheresis, after which PBMCs were separated by Ficoll-Histopaque density gradient centrifugation and cryopreserved in liquid nitrogen vapor phase. Analytical flow cytometry was used to check the purity and quantity of every magnetically sorted T cell population. Genomic DNA was isolated from each sorted fraction and quantified by UV absorbance on a Nanodrop 2000c.

Sequencing used memory CD4+ T cells sorted from blood. The cell subset or site label of this sample denotes: CD45RA-negative fraction. The clonotype originates from a woman under 40 in good health. The rearranged segments are TRBV5-8 and TRBJ2-5; the central 11 bases match TRBD1. The bases read TGTGCCAGCAGCTTTGGACAGGGGGCTGGCGGGACCCAGTACTTC. It specifies CASSFGQGAGGTQYF.